This T cell receptor (beta chain) was sequenced during a study of T cells in Graves' hyperthyroidism and ophthalmopathy. Notes on this clonotype: What it binds is not known.

Study outcomes and limitations: Blood also showed most of the thyroid clonotypes that were expanded above 0.001.

Diagnostic assessment was based on clinical symptoms, serum thyroxine and TRAb, thyroid ultrasound and orbital computed tomography. RNA transcripts served as the template for amplifying TCR beta CDR3 regions. The primer set for the first-round RT-PCR of the TCR CDR3 was HTBI. TCRdb re-analysed the multiplex PCR reads in MiXCR, keeping a single row per CDR3 protein. The sample includes about 640,000 distinct CDR3 sequences, about 45% of them seen just once. The V gene lost 1 base and the J gene lost 1 base, with 14 bases spanning the gap. Germline CDR1 is SGHRS and CDR2 is YFSETQ. CDR3 length equals 17 residues.

The specimen was peripheral blood or thyroid tissue (not recorded which). This sequence originates from an adult man with Graves' disease, either hyperthyroidism or ophthalmopathy (not recorded which). V gene TRBV5-1 combines with J gene TRBJ2-2; a weak D match, TRBD2 (6 bases). The CDR3 DNA follows: TGCGCCAGCAGCTTGAGTGGGCTAGCGCAGAACACCGGGGAGCTGTTTTTT. Amino acid sequence: CASSLSGLAQNTGELFF.